The next 7 T cell receptor beta chains were all read from a single sample in a study of shared clonotypes between healthy human individuals. Some clones are missing from TCRdb's copy, which holds only in-frame ones; the method was immunoSEQ multiplex PCR. The sample carries over 850,000 clones, around 78% recorded once. The sample comprised memory CD4+ T cells from PBMCs. Subset noted: CD45RA-negative fraction. These TCRs come from a man younger than 30 in good health. Some clones in this sample may be carry-over from other donors' samples.

This chain joins TRBV7-2 and TRBJ2-2; no firm D call. The germline CDR1 and CDR2 sequences are SGHTA and FQGNSA. The CDR3 loop spans 13 amino acids. V was pared by 1 base and J by 6 bases, with 6 bases between. CDR3 bases: TGTGCCAGCAGCTTAGAGGGTTCCGGGGAGCTGTTTTTT. This sequence encodes CASSLEGSGELFF.

The chain combines TRBV29-1 with TRBJ2-2, with TRBD2 identical over 14 bases. Germline CDR1 reads SQVTM; CDR2 reads ANQGSEA. The junction had 9 bases not matched to a gene; V was cut back by 6 bases and J by 6 bases. The length of the CDR3 is 16 residues. CDR3 bases: TGCAGCGTAGACGGGACTAGCGGGAGTATAGCCGGGGAGCTGTTTTTT. Translating it yields CSVDGTSGSIAGELFF.

A word on this clone: The same CDR3 arises from other DNA sequences in this sample as well. The rearrangement links TRBV7-9 to TRBJ2-7, with D tentatively TRBD1 or TRBD2 (6 bases each). In germline, CDR1 is SEHNR, CDR2 FQNEAQ (reference sequence). The CDR3 is 14 amino acids. The germline V and J ends were trimmed by 2 bases and 3 bases, with 11 bases remaining between them. CDR3 nucleotides: TGTGCCAGCAGCTTACTAGGGGGGAGCTACGAGCAGTACTTC. Translation gives CASSLLGGSYEQYF.

J is TRBJ1-4 and V is TRBV2; tentatively, D is TRBD1 (5 bases). The CDR3 contains 15 residues. Germline V CDR1 and CDR2: SNHLY, FYNNEI. Trimming cost V 2 bases and J 1 base, with 8 bases left between them. This CDR3 is CASSESGVTNEKLFF. CDR3 nucleotides: TGTGCCAGCAGTGAATCGGGGGTAACTAATGAAAAACTGTTTTTT.

The J gene is TRBJ2-3, the V gene TRBV7-3; 9 bases line up with TRBD2. Trimming at V came to 5 bases and at J to 0 bases, leaving 6 bases not matched to a gene. Germline CDR1 SGHTA, CDR2 FQGTGA. The CDR3 contains 16 residues. Here the CDR3 DNA reads TGTGCCAGCAGCCCAAGACTAGCGGAAAGCACAGATACGCAGTATTTT. Protein: CASSPRLAESTDTQYF.

The chain recombines TRBV7-2 with TRBJ2-3; unclear D gene. Trimming took off 5 bases at V and 11 bases at J, with 17 bases between the two ends. The CDR3 spans 13 residues. The germline gives CDR1 SGHTA, CDR2 FQGNSA. CDR3: CASSSSRATRQYF. The CDR3 DNA reads as TGTGCCAGCAGCAGCTCCCGCGCGACCCGGCAGTATTTT.

In its sample, this clone was seen a few times. The rearrangement links TRBV19 to TRBJ2-7; a weak D match, TRBD1 (6 bases). The V and J ends lost 3 bases and 3 bases respectively, with 9 bases between them. CDR1 and CDR2 (germline): LNHDA, SQIVND (reference sequence). The CDR3 consists of 13 residues. CDR3 in DNA: TGTGCCAGTAGTATGGGCAGGGGCTACGAGCAGTACTTC. Residues: CASSMGRGYEQYF.